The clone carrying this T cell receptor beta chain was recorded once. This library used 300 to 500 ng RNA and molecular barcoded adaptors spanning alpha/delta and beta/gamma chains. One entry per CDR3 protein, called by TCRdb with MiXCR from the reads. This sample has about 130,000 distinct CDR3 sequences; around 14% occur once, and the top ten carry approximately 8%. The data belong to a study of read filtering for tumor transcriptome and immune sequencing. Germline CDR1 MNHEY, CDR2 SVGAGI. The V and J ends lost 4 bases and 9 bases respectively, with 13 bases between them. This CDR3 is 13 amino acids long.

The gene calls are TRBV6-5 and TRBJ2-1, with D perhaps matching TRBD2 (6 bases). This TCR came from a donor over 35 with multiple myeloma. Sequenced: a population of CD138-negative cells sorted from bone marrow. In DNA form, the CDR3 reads TGTGCCAGCAGTTGGGTCGTCGGGGGTGAGCAGTTCTTC. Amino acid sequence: CASSWVVGGEQFF.